The 29 T cell receptor beta chains below were found in one sample sequenced in a study of blood T cell repertoires in COVID-19. Only in-frame clones appear in the TCRdb table, and some are missing; sequencing was by immunoSEQ multiplex PCR. The sample records 360,000 or so clones, under 90% being singletons. The sample taken for sequencing was PBMCs or T cells enriched from blood (not recorded which). The receptors derive from a woman under 40 who had recovered from COVID-19.

This chain links TRBV18 with TRBJ1-5, with D possibly TRBD1 on 6 matching bases. CDR3 length: 12 amino acids. Germline CDR1 KGHSH, CDR2 LQKENI. The V and J ends lost 10 bases and 7 bases respectively, with 14 bases between them. This CDR3 reads CATKAQGQPQHF. CDR3 nucleotide sequence: TGTGCCACCAAAGCGCAGGGGCAGCCCCAGCATTTT.

The chain recombines TRBV9 with TRBJ2-7; 12 bases are shared with TRBD2. Germline CDR1 SGDLS, CDR2 YYNGEE. CDR3 length: 15 amino acids. V lost 3 bases and J lost 2; bases outside the gene matches: 3. The CDR3 DNA follows: TGTGCCAGCAGCGAGACTAGCGGGAGAACCTACGAGCAGTACTTC. Encoded protein: CASSETSGRTYEQYF. The full variable domain, in which reference TRBV9 and TRBJ2-7 provide the parts outside the CDR3, is DSGVTQTPKHLITATGQRVTLRCSPRSGDLSVYWYQQSLDQGLQFLIQYYNGEERAKGNILERFSAQQFPDLHSELNLSSLELGDSALYFCASSETSGRTYEQYFGPGTRLTVT.

By share, this clone ranks as medium-sized. J is TRBJ1-1 and V is TRBV25-1, with D tentatively TRBD1 (5 bases). The CDR3 extends over 14 amino acids. Trimming removed 7 bases at V and 4 bases at J, with 16 bases between. Germline assignment: CDR1 MGHDK and CDR2 SYGVNS. CDR3 coding DNA: TGTGCCAGCAACCCTCCCGGACATTTCACTGAAGCTTTCTTT. Its protein product is CASNPPGHFTEAFF.

The rearrangement links TRBV2 to TRBJ1-6, with 7 bases identical to TRBD1. Germline lookup yields CDR1 SNHLY and CDR2 FYNNEI. Trimming removed 5 bases from V and 10 bases from J; junction bases left unmatched: 2. The CDR3 covers 12 residues. The CDR3 is CASSRQGSPLHF. The CDR3 bases are TGTGCCAGCAGTAGACAGGGCTCACCCCTCCACTTT.

The CDR3 is CASSFGQGGTEQYF. CDR3 in DNA: TGCGCCAGCAGCTTCGGGCAGGGAGGTACCGAGCAGTACTTC. The J gene is TRBJ2-7, the V gene TRBV5-1; maybe TRBD2 (6 bases). The CDR3 has 14 residues. Germline CDR1 reads SGHRS; CDR2 reads YFSETQ. The V and J ends lost 2 bases and 6 bases respectively, with 15 bases between them.

This clone appeared once. Other DNA sequences in the sample encode the same CDR3. The rearrangement joins TRBV10-2 to TRBJ1-6; tentatively, D is TRBD1 (5 bases). The CDR3 spans 13 residues. V was clipped by 4 bases and J by 7 bases, with 8 bases between them. From germline, CDR1 is WSHSY and CDR2 SAAADI. In DNA form, the CDR3 reads TGCGCCAGCAGTGCTGGGGGGAATTCACCCCTCCACTTT. It translates to CASSAGGNSPLHF.

The chain combines TRBV13 with TRBJ2-7; 10 nucleotides match TRBD2. Trimming at V came to 7 bases and at J to 2 bases, leaving 11 bases not matched to a gene. CDR1 and CDR2 (germline): PRHDT, FYEKMQ (reference sequence). The CDR3 is 16 amino acids. CDR3 nucleotides: TGTGCCAGCACCACTGTTTTAACTAGCGGGACCTACGAGCAGTACTTC. It translates to CASTTVLTSGTYEQYF.

V gene TRBV10-1 combines with J gene TRBJ1-5; 7 bases match TRBD1. Trimming at V came to 8 bases and at J to 0 bases, leaving 19 bases not matched to a gene. The CDR3 runs 19 residues. Germline V gene sequence: CDR1 WNHNN, CDR2 SYGVQD (reference sequence). CDR3 region: CASVGGQRVTGHSNQPQHF. The CDR3 region has the DNA TGCGCCAGCGTAGGGGGACAGAGGGTCACCGGACATAGCAATCAGCCCCAGCATTTT.

Written as DNA, the CDR3 is TGTGCCAGCAGCCTCGGGAATTACGCCGGGGAGCTGTTTTTT. Amino acids: CASSLGNYAGELFF. This chain connects TRBV3-1 (or the pseudogene TRBV3-2) to TRBJ2-2; TRBD2 might be the D (5 bases). V shed 4 bases and J shed 6 bases, with 12 bases lying between them. CDR1 and CDR2 (germline): LGHDT, YNNKEL (reference sequence). The CDR3 sequence is 14 residues long.

This chain links TRBV27 with TRBJ1-2; 7 bases are shared with TRBD1. V trimming: 4 bases; J trimming: 7 bases; junction bases outside the gene matches: 15. Germline CDR1 reads MNHEY; CDR2 reads SMNVEV (reference sequence). This CDR3 is 16 amino acids long. The CDR3 loop is CASSSRTGGAFGGYTF. The DNA of the CDR3 is TGTGCCAGCAGTTCCCGGACAGGAGGGGCTTTCGGTGGCTACACCTTC.

This clone was detected a few times. This chain connects TRBV19 to TRBJ1-6, with 7 bases that match TRBD1. CDR1 is LNHDA, CDR2 SQIVND, per germline (reference sequence). The CDR3 consists of 16 residues. Trimming took 4 bases from V and 10 from J; bases not matched to a gene: 13. CDR3 nucleotides: TGTGCCAGTAGTAGGGGCACACAGGGGAATAGGTCACCCCTCCACTTT. It translates to CASSRGTQGNRSPLHF.

CDR3 residues: CATSDLDSDSNQPQHF. CDR3 coding DNA: TGTGCCACCAGTGATTTAGACAGCGATAGCAATCAGCCCCAGCATTTT. The V call is TRBV24-1, the J call TRBJ1-5, with a weak D call TRBD1 (5 bases). CDR3 size: 16 residues. The germline CDR1 and CDR2 sequences are KGHDR and SFDVKD. The V end lost 1 base, the J end lost 0 bases, and 9 bases lay between the germline ends.

This chain joins TRBV2 and TRBJ2-1; a possible D gene is TRBD1 (6 bases). This CDR3 has 14 residues. The V end was cut by 3 bases, the J end by 4 bases, with 10 bases between. Germline CDR1 SNHLY, CDR2 FYNNEI. CDR3 nucleotides: TGTGCCAGCAGTGAGTGGACAGAGTACAATGAGCAGTTCTTC. As protein: CASSEWTEYNEQFF.

The chain carries TRBV11-3 and TRBJ2-1; 9 bases align to TRBD2. Per the germline V gene, CDR1 is SGHNT and CDR2 is YENEEA. The ends lost 4 bases at V and 13 bases at J; junction bases unmatched: 11. There are 14 residues in the CDR3. The chain's CDR3 is CASSSRGAGGFQFF. CDR3 DNA sequence: TGTGCCAGCAGCTCCCGGGGAGCGGGGGGATTCCAGTTCTTC.

The chain is built from TRBV18 and TRBJ1-5; D perhaps matches TRBD1 (5 bases). Trimming cost V 3 bases and J 3 bases, with 12 bases left between them. The CDR3 loop spans 15 amino acids. The germline V gene encodes CDR1 KGHSH and CDR2 LQKENI. The CDR3 here is CASSPTAQDNQPQHF. The CDR3 DNA follows: TGTGCCAGCTCACCTACGGCACAGGACAATCAGCCCCAGCATTTT. The full variable domain, in which reference TRBV18 and TRBJ1-5 provide the parts outside the CDR3, is NAGVMQNPRHLVRRRGQEARLRCSPMKGHSHVYWYRQLPEEGLKFMVYLQKENIIDESGMPKERFSAEFPKEGPSILRIQQVVRGDSAAYFCASSPTAQDNQPQHFGDGTRLSIL.

The rearrangement joins TRBV30 to TRBJ1-1; a weak D match, TRBD1 (5 bases). Trimming left V 2 bases short and J 0 bases short, with 7 bases between. Per germline, CDR1 GTSNPN and CDR2 SVGIG (reference sequence). The CDR3 is 13 residues long. The CDR3 region is CAWSWGMNTEAFF. The DNA for the CDR3 is TGTGCCTGGAGTTGGGGCATGAACACTGAAGCTTTCTTT.

The chain employs TRBV4-2 and TRBJ2-1; 14 bases are a match to TRBD2. The trim removed 5 bases at V and 4 bases at J, leaving 16 bases unmatched. The CDR3 runs to 20 residues. CDR1 is LGHNA and CDR2 is YNFKEQ in the germline V gene. The CDR3 region has the DNA TGTGCCAGCAGCTCCCGACTAGCGGGAGGGCCGGAGCAAAGATACAATGAGCAGTTCTTC. Protein: CASSSRLAGGPEQRYNEQFF.

CDR3 in DNA: TGCGCCAGCAGCCTCGCGGGGGCTAACTATGGCTACACCTTC. Its translation: CASSLAGANYGYTF. This chain uses TRBV4-3 with TRBJ1-2; tentative D call: TRBD1 (5 bases). Germline CDR1 reads LGHNA; CDR2 reads YSLEER. Trimming took off 4 bases at V and 0 bases at J, with 9 bases between the two ends. This CDR3 region has 14 residues.

This sequence joins TRBV12-3 or TRBV12-4 and TRBJ2-1, with D unclear. Deletions cut 4 bases from V and 10 bases from J, with 11 bases between. CDR3 length equals 12 residues. The CDR3 DNA reads as TGTGCCAGCAGTTACCTTAGTTTCGAGCAGTTCTTC. Translated: CASSYLSFEQFF.

As to this clone: This sample includes further DNA sequences coding for the same CDR3. The chain combines TRBV29-1 with TRBJ1-1, with 8 bases lining up with TRBD1. Trimming removed 6 bases from V and 1 base from J; junction bases left unmatched: 1. CDR1 SQVTM and CDR2 ANQGSEA come from the germline V gene. The CDR3 runs to 12 residues. In DNA, the CDR3 is TGCAGCGTCGGGACAGGGAACACTGAAGCTTTCTTT. As protein: CSVGTGNTEAFF.

The chain uses TRBV24-1 and TRBJ1-5, with 7 bases lining up with TRBD1. This CDR3 contains 14 residues. Germline V lookup: CDR1 KGHDR, CDR2 SFDVKD. V gave up 7 bases and J gave up 1 base; unmatched junction bases: 3. CDR3 protein: CATSMDRSNQPQHF. The CDR3, as DNA: TGTGCCACCAGCATGGACAGGAGCAATCAGCCCCAGCATTTT.

The chain couples TRBV28 to TRBJ1-3; D is undetermined. Germline V gene sequence: CDR1 MDHEN, CDR2 SYDVKM. V was cut by 6 bases and J by 3 bases, with 12 bases left in between. The CDR3 has 14 amino acids. CDR3 protein: CASSETGFGNTIYF. As DNA, the CDR3 is TGTGCCAGCAGCGAGACGGGGTTTGGAAACACCATATATTTT.

This rearrangement joins TRBV6-5 to TRBJ1-6; 8 nucleotides align to TRBD1. The germline gives CDR1 MNHEY, CDR2 SVGAGI. The CDR3 is 14 amino acids. V was pared by 4 bases and J by 7 bases, with 3 bases of the junction left unmatched. CDR3 loop: CASSSDRVNSPLHF. The CDR3 DNA reads TGTGCCAGCAGTTCGGACAGGGTAAATTCACCCCTCCACTTT.

The V and J genes are TRBV27 and TRBJ1-1; D is ambiguous. This CDR3 comprises 13 residues. Trimming took 4 bases from V and 1 from J, leaving 7 bases between them. The germline gives CDR1 MNHEY, CDR2 SMNVEV (reference sequence). The DNA for the CDR3 is TGTGCCAGCAGTTACAATCCGAACACTGAAGCTTTCTTT. It specifies CASSYNPNTEAFF.

This clone was seen a few times. The V and J genes are TRBV18 and TRBJ1-3; TRBD1 is a possible D gene (5 bases). Trimming left V 3 bases short and J 1 base short, with 25 bases between. The germline V gene has CDR1 KGHSH and CDR2 LQKENI. The CDR3 is 20 residues long. The CDR3 DNA follows: TGTGCCAGCTCACCTCTAGCGTTGGAGGGGATGAGAGTATCTGGAAACACCATATATTTT. The encoded protein is CASSPLALEGMRVSGNTIYF.

This chain links TRBV27 with TRBJ2-6; TRBD1 aligns across 7 bases. The CDR3 has 15 residues. Germline assignment: CDR1 MNHEY and CDR2 SMNVEV (reference sequence). The trim removed 1 base at V and 8 bases at J, leaving 5 bases unmatched. The CDR3 bases are TGTGCCAGCAGTTTATTACAGGGGCTTTCCAACGTCCTGACTTTC. Residues: CASSLLQGLSNVLTF.

This chain uses TRBV27 with TRBJ2-3; D possibly corresponds to TRBD2 (6 bases). The CDR3 totals 15 residues. CDR1 and CDR2 from the germline V gene are MNHEY and SMNVEV (reference sequence). V dropped 3 bases and J dropped 2 bases, with 12 bases sitting between them. CDR3 DNA: TGTGCCAGCAGTTTCCGGGACTCAAACACAGATACGCAGTATTTT. This encodes CASSFRDSNTDTQYF.

The chain joins TRBV3-1 (or the pseudogene TRBV3-2) to TRBJ1-6; D uncertain. The germline V and J ends were trimmed by 4 bases and 14 bases, with 12 bases remaining between them. Germline CDR1 LGHDT, CDR2 YNNKEL (reference sequence). The CDR3 has 12 residues. The CDR3 DNA sequence: TGTGCCAGCAGCCTTACTAGAAGTTCCCTCCACTTT. This codes for CASSLTRSSLHF.

Here the CDR3 reads CSVITGSNYGYTF. CDR3 in DNA: TGCAGCGTTATAACAGGTTCCAACTATGGCTACACCTTC. The chain combines TRBV29-1 with TRBJ1-2; perhaps TRBD1 as D (5 bases). Germline V lookup: CDR1 SQVTM, CDR2 ANQGSEA. This CDR3 has 13 amino acids. Trimming left V 5 bases short and J 2 bases short, with 12 bases between.